The T cell receptor (beta chain) described here comes from a study of CD8+ T cells in alopecia areata. TCR sequencing used cDNA made by reverse transcription of extracted RNA. Assay: immunoSEQ multiplex PCR; the TCRdb copy retains only in-frame clones and omits some. The top ten clones hold 0.95% to 1% of a sample with about 140,000 clones, roughly half of them seen once. CDR3 length: 11 residues. Between the trimmed V and J ends, which lost 5 bases and 9 bases, there was a span of 7 bases. Germline loops: CDR1 MNHEY, CDR2 SMNVEV (reference sequence). The receptor was isolated from a human donor with alopecia areata. The gene calls are TRBV27 and TRBJ2-2; perhaps TRBD1 as D (5 bases). Here the sequenced sample was CD4+ T cells sorted from blood, taken at week 0. Written as DNA, the CDR3 is TGTGCCAGCAGTAGGGGCAGGGAGCTGTTTTTT. Its protein is CASSRGRELFF.